This TCR beta chain emerged from a study of blood T cell repertoires in COVID-19. Study-wide background: Some COVID-19 samples were acute and others convalescent; all came from the United States, Italy and Spain. T cells, B-cell-depleted T cells, or PBMCs provided the cDNA or gDNA that served as material.

Source study methods: Amplification of reference gene primers provided the estimated nucleated cell counts. Profiling relied on immunoSEQ multiplex PCR, and the TCRdb table lists in-frame clones only, not all of them. V, J and clone size derive from that table, while D and trimming were established from the DNA sequence. The sample lists around 220,000 clones, 80% to 85% seen once, with approximately 8.4% in the top ten. Germline-derived CDR1 and CDR2 are GTSNPN and SVGIG (reference sequence). Trimming pared 2 bases from V and 0 bases from J, leaving 4 bases between. The CDR3 contains 13 residues. The TCR comes from a woman at least 80 years old with COVID-19, enrolled during active disease. V and J are TRBV30 and TRBJ2-2; D gene unclear. Material: peripheral blood. The CDR3 loop reads CAWSSANTGELFF. The DNA of the CDR3 is TGTGCCTGGAGTAGCGCGAACACCGGGGAGCTGTTTTTT.